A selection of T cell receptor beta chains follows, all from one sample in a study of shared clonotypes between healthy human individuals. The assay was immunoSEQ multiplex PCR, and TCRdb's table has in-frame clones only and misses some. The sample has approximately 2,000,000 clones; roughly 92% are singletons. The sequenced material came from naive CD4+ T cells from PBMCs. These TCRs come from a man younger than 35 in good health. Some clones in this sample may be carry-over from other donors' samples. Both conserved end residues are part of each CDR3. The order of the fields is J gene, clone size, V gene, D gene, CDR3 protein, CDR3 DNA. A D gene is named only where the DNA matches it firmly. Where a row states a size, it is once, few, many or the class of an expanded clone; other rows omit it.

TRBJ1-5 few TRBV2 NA CASSSARDQPQHF TGTGCCAGCAGTTCGGCCAGGGATCAGCCCCAGCATTTT
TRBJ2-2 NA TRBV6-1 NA CASSEAKGRTGELFF TGTGCCAGCAGTGAAGCGAAAGGGAGAACCGGGGAGCTGTTTTTT
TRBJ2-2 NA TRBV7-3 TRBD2 CASKDSGRAHTGELFF TGTGCCAGCAAAGATAGCGGGAGGGCCCACACCGGGGAGCTGTTTTTT
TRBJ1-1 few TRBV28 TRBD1 CASSLTRQGEAFF TGTGCCAGCAGTTTAACCCGACAGGGGGAAGCTTTCTTT
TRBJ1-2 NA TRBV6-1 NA CASSESQSYGYTF TGTGCCAGCAGTGAGTCTCAGTCCTATGGCTACACCTTC
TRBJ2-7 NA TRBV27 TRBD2 CASSPFGGKDSYEQYF TGTGCCAGCAGTCCCTTCGGGGGGAAGGACTCCTACGAGCAGTACTTC
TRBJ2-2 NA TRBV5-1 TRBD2 CASSLEIQTSGYNTGELFF TGCGCCAGCAGCTTGGAGATTCAGACTAGCGGGTATAACACCGGGGAGCTGTTTTTT
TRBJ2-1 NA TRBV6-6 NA CASSYSHGGEQFF TGTGCCAGCAGTTACTCCCACGGAGGTGAGCAGTTCTTC
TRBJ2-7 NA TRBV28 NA CASSLSLGQPSYEQYF TGTGCCAGCAGTTTATCACTCGGACAGCCATCCTACGAGCAGTACTTC
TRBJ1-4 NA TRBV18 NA CASSPQTTDYEKLFF TGTGCCAGCTCACCACAGACAACGGATTATGAAAAACTGTTTTTT
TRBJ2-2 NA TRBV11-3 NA CASSRGGGNTGELFF TGTGCCAGCAGCCGCGGTGGAGGGAACACCGGGGAGCTGTTTTTT
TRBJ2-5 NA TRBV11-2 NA CASSSTGETQYF TGTGCCAGCAGCTCGACCGGGGAGACCCAGTACTTC
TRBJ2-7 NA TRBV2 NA CASRQTGYEQYF TGTGCCAGCAGGCAGACCGGCTACGAGCAGTACTTC
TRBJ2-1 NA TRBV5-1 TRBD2 CASSLGTSAYSYNEQFF TGCGCCAGCAGCTTAGGGACTAGCGCCTATTCCTACAATGAGCAGTTCTTC
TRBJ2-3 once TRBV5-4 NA CASSLRPPTELITDTQYF TGTGCCAGCAGCTTGAGACCCCCGACAGAACTTATCACAGATACGCAGTATTTT